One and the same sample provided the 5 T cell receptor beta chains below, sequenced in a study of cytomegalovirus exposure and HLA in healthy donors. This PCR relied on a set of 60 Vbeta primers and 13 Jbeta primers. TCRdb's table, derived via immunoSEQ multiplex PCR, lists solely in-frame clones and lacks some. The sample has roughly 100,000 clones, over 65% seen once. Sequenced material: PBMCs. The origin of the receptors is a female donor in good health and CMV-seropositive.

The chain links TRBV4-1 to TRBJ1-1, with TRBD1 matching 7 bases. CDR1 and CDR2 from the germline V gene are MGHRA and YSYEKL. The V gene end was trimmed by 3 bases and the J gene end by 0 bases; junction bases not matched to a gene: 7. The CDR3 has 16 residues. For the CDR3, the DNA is TGCGCCAGCAGCCACGCTGACAGGGCTTTGAACACTGAAGCTTTCTTT. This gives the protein CASSHADRALNTEAFF.

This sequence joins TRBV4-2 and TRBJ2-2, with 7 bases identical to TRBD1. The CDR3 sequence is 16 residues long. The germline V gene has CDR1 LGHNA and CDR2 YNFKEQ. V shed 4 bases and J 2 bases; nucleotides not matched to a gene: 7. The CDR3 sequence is CASSRQPGGNTGELFF. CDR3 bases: TGTGCCAGCAGCCGGCAACCAGGGGGTAACACCGGGGAGCTGTTTTTT.

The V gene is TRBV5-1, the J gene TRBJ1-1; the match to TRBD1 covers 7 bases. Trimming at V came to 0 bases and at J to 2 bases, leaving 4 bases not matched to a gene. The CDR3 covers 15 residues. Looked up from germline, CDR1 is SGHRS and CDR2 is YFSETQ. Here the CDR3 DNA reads TGCGCCAGCAGCTTGGCCGACAGGGACAACACTGAAGCTTTCTTT. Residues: CASSLADRDNTEAFF.

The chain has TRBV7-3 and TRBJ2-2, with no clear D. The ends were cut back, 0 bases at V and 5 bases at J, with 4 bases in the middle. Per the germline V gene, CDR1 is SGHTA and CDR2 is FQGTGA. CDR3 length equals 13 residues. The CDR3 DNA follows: TGTGCCAGCAGCTTAACCATGACCGGGGAGCTGTTTTTT. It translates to CASSLTMTGELFF.

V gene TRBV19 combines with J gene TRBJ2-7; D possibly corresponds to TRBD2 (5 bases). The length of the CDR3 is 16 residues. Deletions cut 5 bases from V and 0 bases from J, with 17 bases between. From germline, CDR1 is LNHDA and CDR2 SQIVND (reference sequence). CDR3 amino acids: CASSPLPSRDSYEQYF. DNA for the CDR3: TGTGCCAGTAGTCCTTTGCCTAGTCGGGACTCCTACGAGCAGTACTTC.